The 25 T cell receptor beta chains reported below all come from one sample, sequenced in a study of blood T cell repertoires in COVID-19. Method: immunoSEQ multiplex PCR; TCRdb's copy keeps in-frame clones and lacks some. The sample yields roughly 440,000 clones, about 87% seen once. The material sequenced was peripheral blood. These receptors all come from a woman in her forties or fifties with COVID-19, enrolled during active disease.

The sample holds a few counts of this clone. The J gene is TRBJ1-1, the V gene TRBV27; D gene unclear. Deletions cut 3 bases from V and 4 bases from J, with 6 bases between. This CDR3 is 12 amino acids long. The germline CDR1 and CDR2 sequences are MNHEY and SMNVEV (reference sequence). In nucleotides, the CDR3 is TGTGCCAGCAGTTTTGCGGGCACTGAAGCTTTCTTT. Protein sequence: CASSFAGTEAFF.

The chain has TRBV30 and TRBJ1-1, with TRBD1 matching over 7 bases. Germline lookup yields CDR1 GTSNPN and CDR2 SVGIG (reference sequence). V lost 0 bases, J lost 1 base, and 5 bases stayed unmatched. This CDR3 contains 15 residues. CDR3 protein: CAWSVDPGGNTEAFF. The CDR3 nucleotides are TGTGCCTGGAGTGTAGATCCAGGGGGGAACACTGAAGCTTTCTTT.

This chain uses TRBV28 with TRBJ1-2; D possibly corresponds to TRBD1 (5 bases). The V and J ends lost 4 bases and 4 bases respectively, with 13 bases between them. This CDR3 is built from 14 residues. CDR1 and CDR2 (germline): MDHEN, SYDVKM. CDR3 region: CASSSGQTVYGYTF. CDR3 nucleotide sequence: TGTGCCAGCAGTTCTGGACAAACCGTCTATGGCTACACCTTC.

This sequence joins TRBV18 and TRBJ2-2, with 7 nucleotides matching TRBD1. CDR3 length: 17 amino acids. V gave up 3 bases and J gave up 4 bases; unmatched junction bases: 11. Germline assignment: CDR1 KGHSH and CDR2 LQKENI. CDR3 sequence (DNA): TGTGCCAGCTCACCTACAGGGGCCCTGATGGCCACCGGGGAGCTGTTTTTT. Protein sequence: CASSPTGALMATGELFF.

The chain recombines TRBV2 with TRBJ1-1; TRBD1 might be the D (5 bases). V dropped 5 bases and J dropped 0 bases, with 16 bases sitting between them. The germline CDR1 and CDR2 sequences are SNHLY and FYNNEI. This CDR3 has 16 amino acids. CDR3: CASSRATATMNTEAFF. CDR3 sequence (DNA): TGTGCCAGCAGTAGAGCGACAGCTACTATGAACACTGAAGCTTTCTTT.

This clone was detected only a few times. The V and J genes are TRBV10-1 and TRBJ2-1; 8 bases are a match to TRBD1. Losses at the gene ends were 7 bases for V and 1 base for J; bases not matched to a gene: 9. Germline values: CDR1 WNHNN, CDR2 SYGVQD (reference sequence). The CDR3 consists of 16 residues. CDR3 sequence (DNA): TGCGCCAGCACCCGGACAGGGACACCATCCTACAATGAGCAGTTCTTC. Protein sequence: CASTRTGTPSYNEQFF.

CDR3 nucleotides: TGTGCCACTATAGACAGCTCTAATTCACCCCTCCACTTT. Encoded protein: CATIDSSNSPLHF. The V gene is TRBV10-3, the J gene TRBJ1-6, with D possibly matching TRBD1 (5 bases). The length of the CDR3 is 13 residues. The V and J ends lost 10 bases and 6 bases respectively, with 13 bases between them. The germline gives CDR1 ENHRY, CDR2 SYGVKD.

The genes are TRBV11-3 and TRBJ2-2; the D gene is possibly TRBD2 (6 bases). The germline V gene encodes CDR1 SGHNT and CDR2 YENEEA. This CDR3 has 14 residues. Trimming stripped 2 bases from V and 4 bases from J, with 8 bases between. The CDR3 sequence is CASSLRGGTGELFF. The CDR3 DNA follows: TGTGCCAGCAGCTTACGGGGAGGCACCGGGGAGCTGTTTTTT. Variable domain in full (rest from reference TRBV11-3 and TRBJ2-2): EAGVVQSPRYKIIEKKQPVAFWCNPISGHNTLYWYLQNLGQGPELLIRYENEEAVDDSQLPKDRFSAERLKGVDSTLKIQPAELGDSAVYLCASSLRGGTGELFFGEGSRLTVL.

V is TRBV29-1 and J is TRBJ2-7; D unclear. This CDR3 has 12 residues. V lost 5 bases and J lost 6, with 14 bases in between. Germline CDR1 is SQVTM and CDR2 is ANQGSEA. The CDR3 here is CSVLVLGSEQYF. DNA for the CDR3: TGCAGCGTTCTAGTGCTCGGTAGCGAGCAGTACTTC.

The chain carries TRBV5-4 and TRBJ2-1, with 8 bases aligning to TRBD2. The CDR3 extends over 16 amino acids. Germline trimming cut 9 bases from V and 6 bases from J; bases unmatched to any gene: 17. Per the germline V gene, CDR1 is SGHNT and CDR2 is YYREEE (reference sequence). Here the CDR3 DNA reads TGTGCCACCAGGGCCCCGGGGGGGGAGGCGTTCAATGAGCAGTTCTTC. This gives the protein CATRAPGGEAFNEQFF.

The chain links TRBV4-1 to TRBJ2-1, with D possibly being TRBD1 (5 bases). From germline, CDR1 is MGHRA and CDR2 YSYEKL. The CDR3 extends over 13 amino acids. Trimming removed 0 bases from V and 10 bases from J, with 10 bases in between. The CDR3 DNA reads as TGCGCCAGCAGCCAAGATGGGGCCGGGGAGCAGTTCTTC. Its protein is CASSQDGAGEQFF.

The chain recombines TRBV27 with TRBJ1-1, with 10 bases fitting TRBD1. The ends lost 3 bases at V and 0 bases at J; junction bases unmatched: 7. Germline V CDR1 and CDR2: MNHEY, SMNVEV (reference sequence). The CDR3 length is 17 residues. CDR3 DNA sequence: TGTGCCAGCAGTTTCCTAGGGACAGGGGTAATGAACACTGAAGCTTTCTTT. Its protein product is CASSFLGTGVMNTEAFF.

The chain recombines TRBV3-1 (or the pseudogene TRBV3-2) with TRBJ1-2, with no clear D. Trimming stripped 0 bases from V and 8 bases from J, with 7 bases between. Germline lookup yields CDR1 LGHDT and CDR2 YNNKEL (reference sequence). The CDR3 sequence is 12 residues long. The CDR3 coding sequence is TGTGCCAGCAGCCAAGAGGGAGGGGGCTACACCTTC. Translated: CASSQEGGGYTF.

This chain connects TRBV5-1 to TRBJ2-7; possible D gene TRBD2, 6 bases. Germline V gives CDR1 SGHRS, CDR2 YFSETQ. The CDR3 loop spans 15 amino acids. V shed 0 bases and J shed 6 bases, with 16 bases lying between them. In DNA, the CDR3 is TGCGCCAGCAGCTTGGAAACAGGAGGGGCCCTCGAGCAGTACTTC. Translating gives CASSLETGGALEQYF.

The rearrangement uses TRBV6-1 and TRBJ2-7; 7 bases map to TRBD2. The CDR3 runs to 15 residues. Germline V gene lookup returns CDR1 MNHNS and CDR2 SASEGT. With V trimmed by 2 bases and J by 4 bases, 8 bases remained unmatched. In nucleotides, the CDR3 is TGTGCCAGCAGTGAATTGGCGGGGGAGCTTTACGAGCAGTACTTC. Translating gives CASSELAGELYEQYF.

The rearrangement joins TRBV19 to TRBJ2-3; tentative D call: TRBD2 (6 bases). The CDR3 has 15 residues. V lost 1 base and J lost 5, with 13 bases in between. CDR1 is LNHDA, CDR2 SQIVND, per germline (reference sequence). CDR3: CASSIGGDLGDTQYF. In nucleotides, the CDR3 is TGTGCCAGTAGTATAGGGGGGGATTTGGGAGATACGCAGTATTTT.

The chain carries TRBV27 and TRBJ1-1, with 9 bases lining up with TRBD1. The CDR3 contains 14 residues. Germline assignment: CDR1 MNHEY and CDR2 SMNVEV (reference sequence). The ends lost 5 bases at V and 4 bases at J; junction bases unmatched: 5. The CDR3 DNA is TGTGCCAGCAGTGCAGGACAGGGGTTCACTGAAGCTTTCTTT. Translating it yields CASSAGQGFTEAFF.

This clone appeared a few times. The chain recombines TRBV4-1 with TRBJ1-5, with D maybe TRBD1 (5 bases). The CDR3 extends over 14 amino acids. The V and J ends lost 6 bases and 2 bases respectively, with 11 bases between them. Germline values: CDR1 MGHRA, CDR2 YSYEKL. CDR3 sequence: CASRPTTGNQPQHF. The CDR3 DNA reads as TGCGCCAGCAGGCCGACGACAGGCAATCAGCCCCAGCATTTT.

The count of this clone is one. V usage is TRBV29-1 and J usage is TRBJ1-2; no definite D call. Germline lookup yields CDR1 SQVTM and CDR2 ANQGSEA. Deletions cut 4 bases from V and 0 bases from J, with 9 bases between. This CDR3 has 13 amino acids. The CDR3 nucleotides read TGCAGCGTTGGGCCCGATCCTAACTATGGCTACACCTTC. This codes for CSVGPDPNYGYTF.

The chain uses TRBV29-1 and TRBJ1-4; the D gene is possibly TRBD1 (6 bases). Per germline, CDR1 SQVTM and CDR2 ANQGSEA. CDR3 length: 11 amino acids. Trimming pared 7 bases from V and 8 bases from J, leaving 11 bases between. CDR3 nucleotide sequence: TGCAGCGGACAGGTCGGGGAAAAACTGTTTTTT. Translation: CSGQVGEKLFF.

The chain's CDR3 is CASSQGRSSPLHF. Written as DNA, the CDR3 is TGTGCCAGCAGCCAAGGGAGAAGTTCACCCCTCCACTTT. V is TRBV3-1 (or the pseudogene TRBV3-2) and J is TRBJ1-6; D gene uncertain. The CDR3 runs 13 residues. Germline V gene data show CDR1 as LGHDT and CDR2 as YNNKEL (reference sequence). The V end was cut by 1 base, the J end by 9 bases, with 7 bases between.

This chain links TRBV6-5 with TRBJ1-2; 7 nucleotides align to TRBD1. The CDR3 is 15 amino acids. The V gene end was trimmed by 6 bases and the J gene end by 3 bases; junction bases not matched to a gene: 10. Looked up from germline, CDR1 is MNHEY and CDR2 is SVGAGI. The CDR3 DNA follows: TGTGCCAGCAGAGGGGGCGCGGACTACGACTATGGCTACACCTTC. This gives the protein CASRGGADYDYGYTF.

The chain is built from TRBV5-1 and TRBJ2-7, with TRBD1 identical over 9 bases. CDR1 and CDR2 from the germline V gene are SGHRS and YFSETQ. V dropped 4 bases and J dropped 6; count of bases not matched to a gene: 8. This CDR3 has 14 residues. DNA of the CDR3: TGCGCCAGCAGCACCACGGACAGGGGCTTCGAGCAGTACTTC. Translating it yields CASSTTDRGFEQYF. Filled out from reference TRBV5-1 and TRBJ2-7, the complete variable domain reads KAGVTQTPRYLIKTRGQQVTLSCSPISGHRSVSWYQQTPGQGLQFLFEYFSETQRNKGNFPGRFSGRQFSNSRSEMNVSTLELGDSALYLCASSTTDRGFEQYFGPGTRLTVT.

This clone was seen a single time. J is TRBJ1-1 and V is TRBV3-1 (or the pseudogene TRBV3-2); D perhaps matches TRBD1 (5 bases). V was trimmed by 1 base and J by 10 bases, leaving 13 bases between them. Germline V gene data show CDR1 as LGHDT and CDR2 as YNNKEL (reference sequence). This CDR3 comprises 13 residues. The CDR3 sequence: CASSQVDPQGAFF. As DNA, the CDR3 is TGTGCCAGCAGCCAAGTCGATCCGCAGGGAGCTTTCTTT.

The chain uses TRBV15 and TRBJ1-2; D ambiguous. Trimming left V 0 bases short and J 7 bases short, with 15 bases between. This CDR3 contains 15 residues. Germline V lookup: CDR1 LNHNV, CDR2 YYDKDF (reference sequence). DNA of the CDR3: TGTGCCACCAGCAGAGACTCTACCTCGAGGAGTGGCTACACCTTC. Its protein is CATSRDSTSRSGYTF.